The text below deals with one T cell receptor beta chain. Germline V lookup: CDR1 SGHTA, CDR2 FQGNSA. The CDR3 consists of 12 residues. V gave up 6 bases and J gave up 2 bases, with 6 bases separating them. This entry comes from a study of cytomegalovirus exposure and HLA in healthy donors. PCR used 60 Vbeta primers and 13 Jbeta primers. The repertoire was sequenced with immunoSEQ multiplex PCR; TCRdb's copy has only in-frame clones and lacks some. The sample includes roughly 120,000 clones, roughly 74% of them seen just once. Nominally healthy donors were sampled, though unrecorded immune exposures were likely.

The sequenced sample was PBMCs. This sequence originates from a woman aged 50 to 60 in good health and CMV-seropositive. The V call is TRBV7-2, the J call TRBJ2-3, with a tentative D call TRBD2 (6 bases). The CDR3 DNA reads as TGTGCCAGCAGGGACTACACAGATACGCAGTATTTT. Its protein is CASRDYTDTQYF.